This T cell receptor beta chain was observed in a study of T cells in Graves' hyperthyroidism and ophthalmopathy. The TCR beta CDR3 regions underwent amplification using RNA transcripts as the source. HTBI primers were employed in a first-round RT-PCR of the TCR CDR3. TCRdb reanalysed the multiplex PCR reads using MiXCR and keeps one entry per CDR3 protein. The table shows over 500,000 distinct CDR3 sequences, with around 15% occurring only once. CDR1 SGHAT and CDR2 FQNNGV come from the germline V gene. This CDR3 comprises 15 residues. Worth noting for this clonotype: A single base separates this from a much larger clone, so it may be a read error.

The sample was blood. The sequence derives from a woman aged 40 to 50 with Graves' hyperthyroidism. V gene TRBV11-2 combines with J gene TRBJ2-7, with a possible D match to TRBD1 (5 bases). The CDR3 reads CASSLASTETYGQYF. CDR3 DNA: TGTGCCAGCAGCTTAGCGTCGACAGAGACGTACGGGCAGTACTTC.